Following are 10 T cell receptor beta chains from one sample sequenced in a study of quantifying T cell responses using KT2 cells. For the study at large: Reverse transcription used primers in the TCR alpha and beta constant regions.

A single-stranded UMI oligo with SP2 sequence was ligated to cDNA 3' ends. An equimolar mix of RC1.1 and RC1.2 primed the beta chain across TRBC1 and TRBC2. TCRdb analysed the UMI-ligation and nested PCR reads with MiXCR anew, one entry per CDR3 protein. The sample contains tens of thousands of distinct CDR3 sequences, 7.3% of which appear only once. The material sequenced was PBMCs spiked with cells of the T cell clone KT2. These receptors came from a human donor.

The chain is built from TRBV12-3 or TRBV12-4 and TRBJ1-2, with 8 positions matching TRBD1. The CDR3 has 19 amino acids. Losses at the gene ends were 3 bases for V and 6 bases for J; bases not matched to a gene: 21. In DNA, the CDR3 is TGTGCCAGCAGTTTTTTAAGGACAGGGATGACGGGGAATTTAGATGGCTACACCTTC. It yields the protein CASSFLRTGMTGNLDGYTF.

This clonotype was observed at least ten times. The genes are TRBV3-1 and TRBJ2-7; 11 bases line up with TRBD2. The CDR3 has 16 amino acids. The J segment lost 6 bases and the V segment lost 4 bases, leaving 11 bases of the junction unmatched. Germline V gene sequence: CDR1 LGHDT, CDR2 YNNKEL (reference sequence). CDR3 protein: CASSPRRGLADREQYF. The CDR3 region has the DNA TGTGCCAGCAGCCCCCGGCGGGGACTAGCGGACCGCGAGCAGTACTTC.

V gene TRBV7-2 combines with J gene TRBJ2-2; 10 positions agree with TRBD2. V was pared by 5 bases and J by 4 bases, with 7 bases of the junction left unmatched. This CDR3 is built from 16 residues. Germline CDR1 reads SGHTA; CDR2 reads FQGNSA. The CDR3 sequence: CASSPIAGGGTGELFF. The CDR3 bases are TGTGCCAGCAGCCCCATAGCGGGAGGAGGCACCGGGGAGCTGTTTTTT.

This clonotype was picked up many times. This chain links TRBV12-3 or TRBV12-4 with TRBJ2-7, with 10 bases aligning to TRBD2. The CDR3 has 15 residues. Trimming cost V 6 bases and J 1 base; bases outside gene matches: 6. The CDR3 region is CASRAASGGSYEQYF. Written as DNA, the CDR3 is TGTGCCAGCAGGGCCGCTAGCGGGGGTTCCTACGAGCAGTACTTC.

V is TRBV6-2 or TRBV6-3 and J is TRBJ2-7; 8 bases match TRBD2. Germline CDR1 MNHEY, CDR2 SVGEGT. The CDR3 is 19 residues long. J was trimmed by 2 bases and V by 2 bases; bases with no gene match: 17. CDR3 DNA sequence: TGTGCCAGCAGTTACGATCCACAAAGGTTGCGGGGACTAGCCTACGAGCAGTACTTC. This gives the protein CASSYDPQRLRGLAYEQYF.

This clonotype was picked up many times. The J gene is TRBJ2-7, the V gene TRBV5-4; 9 nucleotides align to TRBD1. From germline, CDR1 is SGHNT and CDR2 YYREEE (reference sequence). The CDR3 has 21 residues. J lost 2 bases, V lost 3 bases, and 24 bases had no gene match. In DNA, the CDR3 is TGTGCCAGCAGCTCGACTAGGGGTGGGACAGGGAATTTATGGACTACCTACGAGCAGTACTTC. This translates into CASSSTRGGTGNLWTTYEQYF.

This clonotype was seen ten or more times. The chain uses TRBV11-2 and TRBJ2-3; TRBD2 is a possible D gene (5 bases). The CDR3 has 12 residues. From germline, CDR1 is SGHAT and CDR2 FQNNGV. Between the trimmed V and J ends, which lost 6 bases and 8 bases, there was a span of 12 bases. In DNA form, the CDR3 reads TGTGCCAGCAGTCCAGCCGCGGGTACGCAGTATTTT. It is translated as CASSPAAGTQYF.

This clonotype was seen at least ten times. The V and J genes are TRBV6-2 or TRBV6-3 and TRBJ1-5; D may be TRBD1 (6 bases). V was pared by 5 bases and J by 1 base, with 18 bases between. This CDR3 has 17 residues. Germline V gives CDR1 MNHEY, CDR2 SVGEGT. The CDR3 nucleotides are TGTGCCAGCAGTCCCCGGACGGGGGCCTTCAGCAATCAGCCCCAGCATTTT. It is translated as CASSPRTGAFSNQPQHF.

This clonotype was detected ten times or more. CDR3 sequence: CSASFSGLTDTQYF. CDR3 bases: TGCAGTGCTTCGTTTAGCGGGCTCACAGATACGCAGTATTTT. This rearrangement joins TRBV20-1 to TRBJ2-3, with 7 bases aligning to TRBD2. Losses at the gene ends were 5 bases for V and 2 bases for J; bases not matched to a gene: 7. Germline V lookup: CDR1 DFQATT, CDR2 SNEGSKA (reference sequence). This CDR3 has 14 amino acids.

This clonotype came up many times. The chain has TRBV7-2 and TRBJ1-2; possible D gene TRBD1, 5 bases. Germline V gives CDR1 SGHTA, CDR2 FQGNSA. The V and J ends lost 5 bases and 8 bases respectively, with 21 bases between them. CDR3 length: 15 amino acids. CDR3 region: CASSTRAAGLGGYTF. The CDR3 DNA sequence: TGTGCCAGCAGCACTAGGGCTGCGGGACTTGGAGGCTACACCTTC.